This is a list of T cell receptor beta chains from one sample in a study of blood T cell repertoires in COVID-19. Assay used: immunoSEQ multiplex PCR; TCRdb lists only in-frame clones, some missing. The sample yields roughly 230,000 clones, roughly nine tenths seen once. Sequencing was done on a sample of peripheral blood. The receptors here all came from a woman aged 40 to 50 who had recovered from COVID-19. CDR3s include the opening cysteine and the closing phenylalanine or tryptophan. Fields, in order: J gene, CDR3 length, D gene, clone size, V gene, CDR3 DNA, CDR3 protein. The D gene is left open where the match is weak. Clone size is given for some rows only: seen once, a few or many times, or a class if the clone is expanded.

J gene: TRBJ1-2
CDR3 length: 14
D gene: TRBD1
clone size: -
V gene: TRBV18
CDR3 DNA: TGTGCCAGCTCACCAGGGACAGACACCCATGGCTACACCTTC
CDR3 protein: CASSPGTDTHGYTF

J gene: TRBJ2-3
CDR3 length: 15
D gene: TRBD1
clone size: few
V gene: TRBV5-1
CDR3 DNA: TGCGCCAGCAGCCGACAGGGGGCGCAGTCGGATACGCAGTATTTT
CDR3 protein: CASSRQGAQSDTQYF

J gene: TRBJ2-1
CDR3 length: 12
D gene: -
clone size: -
V gene: TRBV24-1
CDR3 DNA: TGTGCCACCAGTGGAGACAACAATGAGCAGTTCTTC
CDR3 protein: CATSGDNNEQFF

J gene: TRBJ1-2
CDR3 length: 16
D gene: -
clone size: few
V gene: TRBV3-1/TRBV3-2
CDR3 DNA: TGTGCCAGCAGCCAAGGGACCTTCACAGGGATCTATGGCTACACCTTC
CDR3 protein: CASSQGTFTGIYGYTF

J gene: TRBJ2-7
CDR3 length: 11
D gene: -
clone size: -
V gene: TRBV28
CDR3 DNA: TGTGCCAGCAGTTTTATCTACGAGCAGTACTTC
CDR3 protein: CASSFIYEQYF

J gene: TRBJ2-5
CDR3 length: 15
D gene: -
clone size: -
V gene: TRBV5-1
CDR3 DNA: TGCGCCAGCAGCTTGTGGCAGGGACATCAAGAGACCCAGTACTTC
CDR3 protein: CASSLWQGHQETQYF

J gene: TRBJ2-2
CDR3 length: 16
D gene: TRBD1
clone size: few
V gene: TRBV5-1
CDR3 DNA: TGCGCCAGCAGCGCAGGGGGCAGTGTTGGCTCCGGGGAGCTGTTTTTT
CDR3 protein: CASSAGGSVGSGELFF

J gene: TRBJ1-1
CDR3 length: 13
D gene: -
clone size: -
V gene: TRBV7-9
CDR3 DNA: TGTGCCAGCAGCTTACAGGGGAACACTGAAGCTTTCTTT
CDR3 protein: CASSLQGNTEAFF

J gene: TRBJ1-5
CDR3 length: 14
D gene: -
clone size: -
V gene: TRBV5-1
CDR3 DNA: TGCGCCAGCAGCCGACGGGGAGGGAGCCAGCCCCAGCATTTT
CDR3 protein: CASSRRGGSQPQHF

J gene: TRBJ2-2
CDR3 length: 17
D gene: TRBD2
clone size: -
V gene: TRBV7-9
CDR3 DNA: TGTGCCAGCAGCTTAAGTATGGGACTAGCGGGCACCGGGGAGCTGTTTTTT
CDR3 protein: CASSLSMGLAGTGELFF

J gene: TRBJ2-1
CDR3 length: 16
D gene: TRBD2
clone size: -
V gene: TRBV18
CDR3 DNA: TGTGCCAGCTCACCACGGGGCAAAAGCGGGAGGAATGAGCAGTTCTTC
CDR3 protein: CASSPRGKSGRNEQFF

J gene: TRBJ1-3
CDR3 length: 14
D gene: TRBD1
clone size: once
V gene: TRBV18
CDR3 DNA: TGTGCCAGCTTTGGGACAGAAACTGGAAACACCATATATTTT
CDR3 protein: CASFGTETGNTIYF